This TCR beta chain was documented in a study of identical twins. V shed 7 bases and J shed 0 bases, with 10 bases lying between them. The CDR3 sequence is 13 residues long. The study, taken as a whole, reports: Cross-sectional statistics, not tracking of the same donors, supported the conclusions. Partial confounding of zero-insertion analyses by invariant MAIT and iNKT cells was possible.

In the case of this clonotype: Its antigen is not known.

In TCRdb, the 5' RACE reads were re-called with MiXCR into one record per CDR3 protein. The table records about 660,000 distinct CDR3 sequences, 8.6% of them present only once. The data were also submitted as part of a second study, on yellow fever vaccine responses in identical twins.

The chain couples TRBV12-3 or TRBV12-4 to TRBJ2-7; D is uncertain. The sample taken for sequencing was PBMCs. This clonotype was obtained from a woman in her late teens or twenties in good health. In DNA, the CDR3 is TGTGCCAGCAATCAAGAAAGCTCCTACGAGCAGTACTTC. It yields the protein CASNQESSYEQYF.